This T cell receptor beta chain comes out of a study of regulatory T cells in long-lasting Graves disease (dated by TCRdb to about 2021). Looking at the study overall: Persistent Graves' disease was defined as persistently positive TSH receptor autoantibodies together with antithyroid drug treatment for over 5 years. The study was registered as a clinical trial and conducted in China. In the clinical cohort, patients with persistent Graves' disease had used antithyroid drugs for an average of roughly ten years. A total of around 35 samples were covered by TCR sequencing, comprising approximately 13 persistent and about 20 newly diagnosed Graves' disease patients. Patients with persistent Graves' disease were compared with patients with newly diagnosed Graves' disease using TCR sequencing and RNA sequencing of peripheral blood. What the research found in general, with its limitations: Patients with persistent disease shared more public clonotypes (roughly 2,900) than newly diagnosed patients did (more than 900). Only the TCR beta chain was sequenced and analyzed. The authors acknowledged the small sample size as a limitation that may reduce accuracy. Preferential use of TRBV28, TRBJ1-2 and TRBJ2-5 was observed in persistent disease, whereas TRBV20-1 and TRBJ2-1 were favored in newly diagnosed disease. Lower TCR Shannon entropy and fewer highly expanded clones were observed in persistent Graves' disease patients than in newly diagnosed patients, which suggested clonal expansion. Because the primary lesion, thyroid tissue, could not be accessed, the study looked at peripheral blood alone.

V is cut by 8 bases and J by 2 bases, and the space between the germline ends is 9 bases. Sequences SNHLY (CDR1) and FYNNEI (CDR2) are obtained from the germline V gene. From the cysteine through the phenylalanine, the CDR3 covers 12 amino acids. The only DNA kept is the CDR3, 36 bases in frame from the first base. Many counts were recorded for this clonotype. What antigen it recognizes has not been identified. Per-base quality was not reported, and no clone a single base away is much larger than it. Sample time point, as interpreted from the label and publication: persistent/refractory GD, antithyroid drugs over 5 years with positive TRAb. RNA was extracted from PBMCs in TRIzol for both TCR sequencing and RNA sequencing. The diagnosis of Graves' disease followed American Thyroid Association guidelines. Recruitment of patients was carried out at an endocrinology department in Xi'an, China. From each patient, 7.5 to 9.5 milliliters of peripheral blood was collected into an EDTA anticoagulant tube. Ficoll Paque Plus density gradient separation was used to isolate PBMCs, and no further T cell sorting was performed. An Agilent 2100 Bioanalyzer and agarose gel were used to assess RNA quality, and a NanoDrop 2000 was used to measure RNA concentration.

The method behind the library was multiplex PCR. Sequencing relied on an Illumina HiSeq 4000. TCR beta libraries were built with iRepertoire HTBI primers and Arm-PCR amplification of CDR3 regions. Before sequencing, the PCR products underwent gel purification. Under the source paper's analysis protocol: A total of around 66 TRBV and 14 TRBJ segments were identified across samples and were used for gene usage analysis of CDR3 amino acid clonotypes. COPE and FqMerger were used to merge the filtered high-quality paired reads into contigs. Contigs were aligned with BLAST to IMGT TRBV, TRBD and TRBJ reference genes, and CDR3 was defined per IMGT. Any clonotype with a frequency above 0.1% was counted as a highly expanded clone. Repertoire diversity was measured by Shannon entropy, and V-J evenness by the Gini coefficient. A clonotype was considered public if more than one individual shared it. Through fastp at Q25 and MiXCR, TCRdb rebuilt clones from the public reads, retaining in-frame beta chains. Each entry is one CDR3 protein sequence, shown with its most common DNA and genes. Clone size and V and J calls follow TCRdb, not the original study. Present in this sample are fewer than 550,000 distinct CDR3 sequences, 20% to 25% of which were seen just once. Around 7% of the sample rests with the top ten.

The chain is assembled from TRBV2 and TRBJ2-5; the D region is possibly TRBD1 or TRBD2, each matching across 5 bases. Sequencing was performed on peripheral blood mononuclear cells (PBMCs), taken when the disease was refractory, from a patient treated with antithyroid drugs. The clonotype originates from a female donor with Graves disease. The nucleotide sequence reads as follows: TGTGCCAGCGGGACGGATCAAGAGACCCAGTACTTC. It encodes CASGTDQETQYF.